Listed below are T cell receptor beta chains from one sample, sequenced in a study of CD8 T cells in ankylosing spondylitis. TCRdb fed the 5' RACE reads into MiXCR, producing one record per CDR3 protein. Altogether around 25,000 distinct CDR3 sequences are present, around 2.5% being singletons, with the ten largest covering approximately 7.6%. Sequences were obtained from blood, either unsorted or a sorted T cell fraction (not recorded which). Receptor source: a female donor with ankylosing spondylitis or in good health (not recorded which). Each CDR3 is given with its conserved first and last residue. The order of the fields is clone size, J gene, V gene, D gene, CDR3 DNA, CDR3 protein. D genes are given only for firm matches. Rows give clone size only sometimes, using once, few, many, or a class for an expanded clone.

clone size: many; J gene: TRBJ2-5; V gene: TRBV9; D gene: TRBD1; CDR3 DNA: TGTGCCAGCAGCACAGCTCAGGGGGTTGGAGAGACCCAGTACTTC; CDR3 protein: CASSTAQGVGETQYF
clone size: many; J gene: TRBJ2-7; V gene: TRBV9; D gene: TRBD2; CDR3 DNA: TGTGCCAGCAGCGGCAATAGCGGGAGCTTTAGCATCGGCGAGCAGTACTTC; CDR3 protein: CASSGNSGSFSIGEQYF
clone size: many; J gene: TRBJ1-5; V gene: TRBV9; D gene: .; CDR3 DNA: TGTGCCAGCAGCGCAGCCCCCGATCAGCCCCAGCATTTT; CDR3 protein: CASSAAPDQPQHF
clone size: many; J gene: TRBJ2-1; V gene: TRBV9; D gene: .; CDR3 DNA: TGTGCCAGCAGCGTAGGAGGAGGGACGCTGCAACAGTTCTTC; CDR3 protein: CASSVGGGTLQQFF
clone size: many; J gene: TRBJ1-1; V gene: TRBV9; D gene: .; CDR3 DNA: TGTGCCAGCAGCGTAGGCAGGGACGGTGAAGCTTTCTTT; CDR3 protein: CASSVGRDGEAFF
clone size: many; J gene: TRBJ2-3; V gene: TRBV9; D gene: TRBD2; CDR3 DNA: TGTGCCAGCAGCGTAGCTACGGGGACTAGCGGTGCTAGCACAGATACGCAGTATTTT; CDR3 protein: CASSVATGTSGASTDTQYF
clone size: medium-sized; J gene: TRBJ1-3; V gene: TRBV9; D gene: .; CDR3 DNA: TGTGCCAGCAGCGTAGCGGACCATGGAAACACCATATATTTT; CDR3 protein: CASSVADHGNTIYF
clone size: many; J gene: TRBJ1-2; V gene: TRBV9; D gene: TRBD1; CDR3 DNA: TGTGCCAGCAGCGGAGGGACAGCCTATGGCTACACCTTC; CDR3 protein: CASSGGTAYGYTF
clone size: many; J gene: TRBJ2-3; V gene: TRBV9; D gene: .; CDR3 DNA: TGTGCCAGCAGCGTTGCTGGGGGGATTGGAGATACGCAGTATTTT; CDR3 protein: CASSVAGGIGDTQYF
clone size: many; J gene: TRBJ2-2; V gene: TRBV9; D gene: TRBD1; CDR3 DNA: TGTGCCAGCAGCGTAACATCCAGGGACAGCCTCACCGGGGAGCTGTTTTTT; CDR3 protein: CASSVTSRDSLTGELFF
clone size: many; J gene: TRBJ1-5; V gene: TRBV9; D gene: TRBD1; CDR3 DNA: TGTGCCAGCAGCGTAGACGGCAGGGGGGAACAGCCCCAGCATTTT; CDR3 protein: CASSVDGRGEQPQHF
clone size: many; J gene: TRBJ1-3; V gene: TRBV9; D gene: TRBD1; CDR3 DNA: TGTGCCAGCAGCGAAGTGACAGGGAACACCATATATTTT; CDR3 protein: CASSEVTGNTIYF
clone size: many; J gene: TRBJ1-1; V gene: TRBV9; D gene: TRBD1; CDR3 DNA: TGTGCCAGCAGCGTAGGGGAGGGGCGGCAGGGGGAGCTAGCTTTCTTT; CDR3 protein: CASSVGEGRQGELAFF
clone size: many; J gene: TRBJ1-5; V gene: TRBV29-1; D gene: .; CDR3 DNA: TGCAGCGTTGAAGTGGGTCAGGGTCATCAGCCCCAGCATTTT; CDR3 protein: CSVEVGQGHQPQHF
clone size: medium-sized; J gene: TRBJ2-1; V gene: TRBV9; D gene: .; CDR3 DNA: TGTGCCAGCAGCGTATCCCCTGGGGGTATGAATGAGCAGTTCTTC; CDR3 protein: CASSVSPGGMNEQFF
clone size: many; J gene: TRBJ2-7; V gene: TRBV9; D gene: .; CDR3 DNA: TGTGCCAGCAGCCCCCGACAGACCCCCTACGAGCAGTACTTC; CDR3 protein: CASSPRQTPYEQYF
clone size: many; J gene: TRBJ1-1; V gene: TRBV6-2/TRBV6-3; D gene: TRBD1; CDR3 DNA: TGTGCCAGCAGTTACGGCAGGGGGGCTAGTACTGAAGCTTTCTTT; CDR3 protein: CASSYGRGASTEAFF
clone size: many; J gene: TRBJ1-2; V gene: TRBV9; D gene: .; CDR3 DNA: TGTGCCAGCAGCCAGACCGAGAACACAGGAGGCTACACCTTC; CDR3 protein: CASSQTENTGGYTF
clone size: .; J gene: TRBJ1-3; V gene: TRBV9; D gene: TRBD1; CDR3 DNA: TGTGCCAGCAGCGTAACAGGGGATTTCGGAAACACCATATATTTT; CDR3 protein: CASSVTGDFGNTIYF
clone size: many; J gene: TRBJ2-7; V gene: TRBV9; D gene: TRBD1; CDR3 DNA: TGTGCCAGCAGCATAGGATCAAACAGGGGATTCTACGAGCAGTACTTC; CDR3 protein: CASSIGSNRGFYEQYF
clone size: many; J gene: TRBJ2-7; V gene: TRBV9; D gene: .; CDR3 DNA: TGTGCCAGCAGCCTCAGGTTCCAGAGCTACGAGCAGTACTTC; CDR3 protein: CASSLRFQSYEQYF
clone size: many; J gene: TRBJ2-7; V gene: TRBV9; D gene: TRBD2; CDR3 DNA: TGTGCCAGCAGCTTCCGACCGGGGGAGGGCTCCTACGAGCAGTACTTC; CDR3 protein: CASSFRPGEGSYEQYF
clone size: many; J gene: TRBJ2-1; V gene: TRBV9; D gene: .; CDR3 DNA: TGTGCCAGCAGCATTGGACCAGTTCCCTCCTACAATGAGCAGTTCTTC; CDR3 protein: CASSIGPVPSYNEQFF
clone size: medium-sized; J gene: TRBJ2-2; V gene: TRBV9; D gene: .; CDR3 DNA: TGTGCCAGCTCCCTACGGGACCCACCCACCGGGGAGCTGTTTTTT; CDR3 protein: CASSLRDPPTGELFF
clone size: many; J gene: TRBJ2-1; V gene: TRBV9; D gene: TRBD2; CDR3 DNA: TGTGCCAGCAGCGTAGCTTGGACTAGCGAATTCTTCAATGAGCAGTTCTTC; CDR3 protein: CASSVAWTSEFFNEQFF
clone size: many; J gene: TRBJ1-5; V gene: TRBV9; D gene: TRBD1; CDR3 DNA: TGTGCCAGCAGCGTAGATACAGGGGAAGGTCAGCCCCAGCATTTT; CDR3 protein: CASSVDTGEGQPQHF
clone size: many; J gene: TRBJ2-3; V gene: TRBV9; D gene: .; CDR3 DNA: TGTGCCAGCAGCGTAGGAATCGGCACAGATACGCAGTATTTT; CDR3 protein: CASSVGIGTDTQYF
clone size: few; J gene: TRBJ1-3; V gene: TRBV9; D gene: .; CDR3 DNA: TGTGCCAGCAGCGAAGACAGGAGCTCTGGAAACACCATATATTTT; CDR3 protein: CASSEDRSSGNTIYF
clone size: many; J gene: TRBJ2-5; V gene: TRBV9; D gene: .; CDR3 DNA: TGTGCCAGCAGCGTAGTCCCCCTCGGGGCAGAGACCCAGTACTTC; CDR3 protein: CASSVVPLGAETQYF
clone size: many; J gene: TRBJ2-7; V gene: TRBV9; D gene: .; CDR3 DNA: TGTGCCAGCAGCGTAGGCGGAACCGCCGGCTACGAGCAGTACTTC; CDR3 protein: CASSVGGTAGYEQYF
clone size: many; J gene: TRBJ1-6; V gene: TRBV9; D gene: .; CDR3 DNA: TGTGCCAGCAGCACCCTCCCTGAAAATTCACCCCTCCACTTT; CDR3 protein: CASSTLPENSPLHF
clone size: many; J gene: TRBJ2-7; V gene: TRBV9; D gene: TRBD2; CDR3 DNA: TGTGCCAGCAGCGGAAGTAGCGGGCCCTACGAGCAGTACTTC; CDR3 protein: CASSGSSGPYEQYF
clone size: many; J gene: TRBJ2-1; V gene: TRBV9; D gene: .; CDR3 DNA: TGTGCCAGCAGCGTAAAGTATAGTAGCCAACTTTCTAACTACAATGAGCAGTTCTTC; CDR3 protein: CASSVKYSSQLSNYNEQFF
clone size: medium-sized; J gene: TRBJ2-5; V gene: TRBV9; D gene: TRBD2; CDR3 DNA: TGTGCCAGCAGCGAGACTAGCTGGGGGGAGACCCAGTACTTC; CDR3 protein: CASSETSWGETQYF
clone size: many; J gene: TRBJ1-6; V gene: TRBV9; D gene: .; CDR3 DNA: TGTGCCAGCAGCGCCTCAAGGGGGGGTTCCTATAATTCACCCCTCCACTTT; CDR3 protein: CASSASRGGSYNSPLHF
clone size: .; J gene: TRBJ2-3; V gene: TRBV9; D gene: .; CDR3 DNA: TGTGCCAGCAGCGCCGGGCTAGCGTTCCAGACAGATACGCAGTATTTT; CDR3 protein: CASSAGLAFQTDTQYF
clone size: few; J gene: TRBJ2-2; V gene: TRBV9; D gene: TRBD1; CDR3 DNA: TGTGCCAGCAGCGTAGGGGACAGGACCGGGGAGCTGTTTTTT; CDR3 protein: CASSVGDRTGELFF
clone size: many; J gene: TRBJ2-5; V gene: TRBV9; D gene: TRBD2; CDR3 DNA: TGTGCCAGCAGCGCAGGACTAGGCAAAGAGACCCAGTACTTC; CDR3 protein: CASSAGLGKETQYF
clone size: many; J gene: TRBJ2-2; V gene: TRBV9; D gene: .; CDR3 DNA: TGTGCCAGCAGCGTGAATAGCGGAAGGAACACCGGGGAGCTGTTTTTT; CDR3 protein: CASSVNSGRNTGELFF
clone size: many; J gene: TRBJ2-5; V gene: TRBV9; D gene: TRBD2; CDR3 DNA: TGTGCCAGCAGCGTAGCGGGAGGGAAGGAGACCCAGTACTTC; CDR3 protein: CASSVAGGKETQYF